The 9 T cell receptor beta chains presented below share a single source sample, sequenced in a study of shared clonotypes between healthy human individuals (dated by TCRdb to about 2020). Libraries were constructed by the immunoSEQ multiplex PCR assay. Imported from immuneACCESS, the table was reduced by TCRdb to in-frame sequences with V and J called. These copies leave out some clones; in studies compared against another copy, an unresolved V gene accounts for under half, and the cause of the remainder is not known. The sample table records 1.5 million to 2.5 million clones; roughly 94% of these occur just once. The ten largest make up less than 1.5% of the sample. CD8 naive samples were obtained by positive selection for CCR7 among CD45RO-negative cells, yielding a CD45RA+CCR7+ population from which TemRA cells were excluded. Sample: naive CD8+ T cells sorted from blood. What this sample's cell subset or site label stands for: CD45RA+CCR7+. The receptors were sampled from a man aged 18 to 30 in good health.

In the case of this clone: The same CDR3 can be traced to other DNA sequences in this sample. The CDR3 region is CASSPRDRVYEQYF. Here the CDR3 DNA reads TGCGCCAGCAGCCCCAGGGACAGGGTCTACGAGCAGTACTTC. The chain has TRBV4-1 and TRBJ2-7; TRBD1 matches 9 bases. The J segment lost 3 bases and the V segment lost 4 bases, leaving 4 bases of the junction unmatched. CDR1 and CDR2 (germline): MGHRA, YSYEKL. The CDR3 is 14 amino acids.

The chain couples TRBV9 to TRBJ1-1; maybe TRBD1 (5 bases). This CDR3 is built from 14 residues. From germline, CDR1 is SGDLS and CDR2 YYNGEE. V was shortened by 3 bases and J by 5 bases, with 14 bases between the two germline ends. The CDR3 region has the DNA TGTGCCAGCAGCGAGGGCCCGAGGGGAACTGAAGCTTTCTTT. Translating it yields CASSEGPRGTEAFF.

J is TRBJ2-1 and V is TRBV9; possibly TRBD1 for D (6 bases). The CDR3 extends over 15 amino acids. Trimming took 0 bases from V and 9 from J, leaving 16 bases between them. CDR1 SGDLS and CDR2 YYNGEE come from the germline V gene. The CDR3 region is CASSVEGGDGGEQFF. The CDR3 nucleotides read TGTGCCAGCAGCGTAGAAGGGGGAGATGGCGGTGAGCAGTTCTTC.

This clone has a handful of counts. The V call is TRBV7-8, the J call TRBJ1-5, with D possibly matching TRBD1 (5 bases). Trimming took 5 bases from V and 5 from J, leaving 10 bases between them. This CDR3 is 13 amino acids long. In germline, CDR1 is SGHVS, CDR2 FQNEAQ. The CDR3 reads CASSNVGDQPQHF. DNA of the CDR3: TGTGCCAGCAGCAACGTGGGGGATCAGCCCCAGCATTTT.

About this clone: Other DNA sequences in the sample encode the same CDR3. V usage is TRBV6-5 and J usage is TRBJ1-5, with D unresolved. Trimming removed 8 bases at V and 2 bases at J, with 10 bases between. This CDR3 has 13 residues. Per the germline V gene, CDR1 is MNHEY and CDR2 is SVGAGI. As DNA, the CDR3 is TGTGCCAGCCGTGGAGAAGGCAATCAGCCCCAGCATTTT. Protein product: CASRGEGNQPQHF.

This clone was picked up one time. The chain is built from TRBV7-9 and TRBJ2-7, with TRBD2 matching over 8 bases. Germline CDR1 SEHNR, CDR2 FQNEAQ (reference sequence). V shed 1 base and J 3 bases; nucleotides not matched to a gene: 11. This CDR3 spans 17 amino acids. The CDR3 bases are TGTGCCAGCAGCTTAGGTTTTCTTAGCGGGAAAATCTACGAGCAGTACTTC. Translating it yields CASSLGFLSGKIYEQYF.

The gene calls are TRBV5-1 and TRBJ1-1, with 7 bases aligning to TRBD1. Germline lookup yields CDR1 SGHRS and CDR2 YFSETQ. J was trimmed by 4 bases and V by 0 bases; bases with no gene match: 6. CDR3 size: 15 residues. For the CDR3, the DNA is TGCGCCAGCAGCTTGGCGGCAGGGGGGTCCACTGAAGCTTTCTTT. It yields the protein CASSLAAGGSTEAFF.

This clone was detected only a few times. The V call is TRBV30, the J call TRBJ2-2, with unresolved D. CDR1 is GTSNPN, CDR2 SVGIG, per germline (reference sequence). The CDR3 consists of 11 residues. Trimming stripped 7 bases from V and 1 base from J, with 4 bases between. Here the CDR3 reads CAFENTGELFF. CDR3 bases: TGTGCCTTTGAGAACACCGGGGAGCTGTTTTTT.

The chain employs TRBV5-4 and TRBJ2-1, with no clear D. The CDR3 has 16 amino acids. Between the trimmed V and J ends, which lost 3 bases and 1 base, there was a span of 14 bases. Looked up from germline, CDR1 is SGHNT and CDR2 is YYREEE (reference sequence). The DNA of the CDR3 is TGTGCCAGCAGCTCAGACCCGGTGCCTTCCTACAATGAGCAGTTCTTC. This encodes CASSSDPVPSYNEQFF. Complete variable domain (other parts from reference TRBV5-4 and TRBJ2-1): ETGVTQSPTHLIKTRGQQVTLRCSSQSGHNTVSWYQQALGQGPQFIFQYYREEENGRGNFPPRFSGLQFPNYSSELNVNALELDDSALYLCASSSDPVPSYNEQFFGPGTRLTVL.